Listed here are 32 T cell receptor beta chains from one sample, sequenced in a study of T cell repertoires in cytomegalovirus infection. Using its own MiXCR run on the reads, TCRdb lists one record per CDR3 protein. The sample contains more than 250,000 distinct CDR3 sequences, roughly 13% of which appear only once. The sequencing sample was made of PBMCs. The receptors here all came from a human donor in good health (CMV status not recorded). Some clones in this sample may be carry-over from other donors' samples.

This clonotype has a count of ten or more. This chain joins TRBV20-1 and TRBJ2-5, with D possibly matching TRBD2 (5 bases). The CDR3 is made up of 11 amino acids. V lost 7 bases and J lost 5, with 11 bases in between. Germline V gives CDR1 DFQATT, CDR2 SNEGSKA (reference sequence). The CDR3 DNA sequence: TGCAGTGGCCGAACGGGGGAGACCCAGTACTTC. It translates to CSGRTGETQYF.

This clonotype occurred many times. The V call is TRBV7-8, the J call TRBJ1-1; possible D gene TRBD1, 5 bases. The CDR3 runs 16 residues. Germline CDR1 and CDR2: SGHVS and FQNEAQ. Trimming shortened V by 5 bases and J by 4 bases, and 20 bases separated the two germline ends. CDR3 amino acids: CASSATGFSKGTEAFF. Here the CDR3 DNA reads TGTGCCAGCAGCGCTACAGGATTTTCAAAGGGCACTGAAGCTTTCTTT. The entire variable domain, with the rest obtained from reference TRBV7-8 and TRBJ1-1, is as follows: GAGVSQSPRYKVAKRGQDVALRCDPISGHVSLFWYQQALGQGPEFLTYFQNEAQLDKSGLPSDRFFAERPEGSVSTLKIQRTQQEDSAVYLCASSATGFSKGTEAFFGQGTRLTVV.

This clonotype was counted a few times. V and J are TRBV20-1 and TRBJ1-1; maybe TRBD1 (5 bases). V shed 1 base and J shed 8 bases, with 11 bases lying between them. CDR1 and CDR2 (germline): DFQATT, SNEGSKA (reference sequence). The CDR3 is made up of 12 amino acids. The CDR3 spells CSARAGDSEAFF. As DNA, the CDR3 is TGCAGTGCTAGAGCGGGAGACAGCGAAGCTTTCTTT.

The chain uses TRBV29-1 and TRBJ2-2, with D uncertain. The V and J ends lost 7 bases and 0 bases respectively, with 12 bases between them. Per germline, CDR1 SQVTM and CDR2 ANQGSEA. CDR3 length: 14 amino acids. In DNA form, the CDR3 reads TGCAGCGCGTACGATAACCCGAACACCGGGGAGCTGTTTTTT. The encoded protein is CSAYDNPNTGELFF.

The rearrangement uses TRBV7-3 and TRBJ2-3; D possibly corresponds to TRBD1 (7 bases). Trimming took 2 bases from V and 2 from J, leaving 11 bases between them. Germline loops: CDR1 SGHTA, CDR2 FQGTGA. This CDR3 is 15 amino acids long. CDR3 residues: CASSLGGGITDTQYF. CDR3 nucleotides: TGTGCCAGCAGCTTAGGAGGGGGCATCACAGATACGCAGTATTTT.

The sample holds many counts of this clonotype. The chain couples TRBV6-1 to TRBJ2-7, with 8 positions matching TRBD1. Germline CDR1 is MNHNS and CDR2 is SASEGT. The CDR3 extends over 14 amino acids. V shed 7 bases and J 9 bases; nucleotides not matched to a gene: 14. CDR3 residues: CASTGQGEGIGQYF. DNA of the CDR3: TGTGCCAGCACCGGACAGGGTGAGGGAATCGGGCAGTACTTC.

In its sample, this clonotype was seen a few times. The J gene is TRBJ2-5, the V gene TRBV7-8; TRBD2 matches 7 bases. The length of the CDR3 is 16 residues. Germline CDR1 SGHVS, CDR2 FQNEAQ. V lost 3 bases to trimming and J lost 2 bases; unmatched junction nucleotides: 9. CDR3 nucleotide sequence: TGTGCCAGCAGCTTCTTCTCGTGGCGGGGGCAAGAGACCCAGTACTTC. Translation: CASSFFSWRGQETQYF.

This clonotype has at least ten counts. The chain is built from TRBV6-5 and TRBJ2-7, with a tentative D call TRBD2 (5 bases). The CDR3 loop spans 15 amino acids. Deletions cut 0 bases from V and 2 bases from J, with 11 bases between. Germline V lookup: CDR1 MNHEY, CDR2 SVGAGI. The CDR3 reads CASSYSRVQTYEQYF. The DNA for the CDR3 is TGTGCCAGCAGTTACTCGAGGGTGCAAACCTACGAGCAGTACTTC.

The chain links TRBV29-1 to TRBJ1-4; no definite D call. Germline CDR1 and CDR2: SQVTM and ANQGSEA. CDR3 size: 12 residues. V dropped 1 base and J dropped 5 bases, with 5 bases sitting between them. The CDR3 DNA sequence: TGCAGCGTTGAAGTAGGGAATGAAAAACTGTTTTTT. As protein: CSVEVGNEKLFF.

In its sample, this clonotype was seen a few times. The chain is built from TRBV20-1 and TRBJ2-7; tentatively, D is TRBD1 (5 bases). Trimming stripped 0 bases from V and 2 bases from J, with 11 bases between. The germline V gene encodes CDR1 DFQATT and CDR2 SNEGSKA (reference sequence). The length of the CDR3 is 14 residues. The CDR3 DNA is TGCAGTGCTAGAGATCACCAGGGAACCTACGAGCAGTACTTC. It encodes CSARDHQGTYEQYF.

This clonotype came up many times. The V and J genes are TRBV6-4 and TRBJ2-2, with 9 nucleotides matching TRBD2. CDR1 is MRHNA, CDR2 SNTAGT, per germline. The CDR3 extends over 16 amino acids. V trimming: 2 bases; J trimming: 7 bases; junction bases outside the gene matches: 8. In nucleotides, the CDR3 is TGTGCCAGCAGTGACCTTGCGGGAGGGCCCGTCGGGGAGCTGTTTTTT. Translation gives CASSDLAGGPVGELFF.

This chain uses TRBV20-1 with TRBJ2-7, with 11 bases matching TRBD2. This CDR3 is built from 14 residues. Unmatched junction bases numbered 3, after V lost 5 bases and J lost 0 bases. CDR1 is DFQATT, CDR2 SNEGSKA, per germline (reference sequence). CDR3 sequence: CSALAGGLSYEQYF. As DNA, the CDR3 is TGCAGTGCTTTAGCGGGAGGGCTCTCCTACGAGCAGTACTTC.

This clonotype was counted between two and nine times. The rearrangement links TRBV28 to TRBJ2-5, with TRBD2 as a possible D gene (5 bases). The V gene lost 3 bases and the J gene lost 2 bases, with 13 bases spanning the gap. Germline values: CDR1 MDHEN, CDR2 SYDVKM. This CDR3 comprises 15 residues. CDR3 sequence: CASSLARGLQETQYF. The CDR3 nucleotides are TGTGCCAGCAGTTTGGCCCGCGGACTTCAAGAGACCCAGTACTTC.

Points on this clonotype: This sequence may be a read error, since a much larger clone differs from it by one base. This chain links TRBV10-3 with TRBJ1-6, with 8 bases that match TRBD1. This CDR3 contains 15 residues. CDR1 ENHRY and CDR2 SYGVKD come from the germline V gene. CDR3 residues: CAISGMDRDNSPHHF. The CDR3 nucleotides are TGTGCCATCAGTGGAATGGACAGGGATAATTCACCCCACCACTTT.

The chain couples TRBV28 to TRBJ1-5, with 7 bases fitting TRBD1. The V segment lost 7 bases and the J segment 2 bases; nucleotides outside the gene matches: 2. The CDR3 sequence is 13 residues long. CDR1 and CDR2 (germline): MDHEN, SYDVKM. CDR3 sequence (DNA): TGTGCCAGCATCGGACAGGGCAATCAGCCCCAGCATTTT. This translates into CASIGQGNQPQHF.

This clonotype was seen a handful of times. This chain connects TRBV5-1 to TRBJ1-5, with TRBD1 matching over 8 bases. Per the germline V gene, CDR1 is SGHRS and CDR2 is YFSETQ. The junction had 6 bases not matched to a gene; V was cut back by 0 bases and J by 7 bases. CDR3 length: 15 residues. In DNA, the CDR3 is TGCGCCAGCAGCTTGGCGGGACAGGCGGAGCAGCCCCAGCATTTT. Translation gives CASSLAGQAEQPQHF.

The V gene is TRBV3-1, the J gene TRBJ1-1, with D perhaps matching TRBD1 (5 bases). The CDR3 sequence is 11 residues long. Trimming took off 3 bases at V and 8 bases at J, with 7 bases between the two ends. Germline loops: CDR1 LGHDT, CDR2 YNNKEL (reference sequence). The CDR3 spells CASSQDNEAFF. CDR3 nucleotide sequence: TGTGCCAGCAGCCAGGACAACGAAGCTTTCTTT.

The CDR3 DNA follows: TGTGCCAGCAGCCAAGTCCCGGGGATGGGAAACACCATATATTTT. Its protein is CASSQVPGMGNTIYF. This chain joins TRBV4-2 and TRBJ1-3; no definite D call. Trimming took 1 base from V and 4 from J, leaving 11 bases between them. The CDR3 is 15 residues long. Germline V gives CDR1 LGHNA, CDR2 YNFKEQ.

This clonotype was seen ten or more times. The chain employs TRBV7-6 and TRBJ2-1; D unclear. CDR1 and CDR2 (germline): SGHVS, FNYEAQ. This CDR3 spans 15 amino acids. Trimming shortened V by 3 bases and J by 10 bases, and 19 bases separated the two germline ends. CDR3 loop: CASSFTTPPNSEQFF. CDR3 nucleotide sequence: TGTGCCAGCAGCTTCACTACGCCCCCCAATTCGGAGCAGTTCTTC. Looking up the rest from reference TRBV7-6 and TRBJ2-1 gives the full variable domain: GAGVSQSPRYKVTKRGQDVALRCDPISGHVSLYWYRQALGQGPEFLTYFNYEAQQDKSGLPNDRFSAERPEGSISTLTIQRTEQRDSAMYRCASSFTTPPNSEQFFGPGTRLTVL.

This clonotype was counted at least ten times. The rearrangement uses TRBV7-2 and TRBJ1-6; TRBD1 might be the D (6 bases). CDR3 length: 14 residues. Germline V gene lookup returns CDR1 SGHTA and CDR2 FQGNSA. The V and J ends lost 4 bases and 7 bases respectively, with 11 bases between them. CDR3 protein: CASSSGTQNSPLHF. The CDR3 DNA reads TGTGCCAGCAGCTCCGGGACACAGAATTCACCCCTCCACTTT.

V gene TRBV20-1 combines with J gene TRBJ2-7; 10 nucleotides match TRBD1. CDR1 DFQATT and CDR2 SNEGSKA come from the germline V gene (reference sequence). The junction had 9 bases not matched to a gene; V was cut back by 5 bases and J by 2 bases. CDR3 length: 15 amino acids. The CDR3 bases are TGCAGTGCTCGGACAGGGGGGGGCTACACCTACGAGCAGTACTTC. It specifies CSARTGGGYTYEQYF.

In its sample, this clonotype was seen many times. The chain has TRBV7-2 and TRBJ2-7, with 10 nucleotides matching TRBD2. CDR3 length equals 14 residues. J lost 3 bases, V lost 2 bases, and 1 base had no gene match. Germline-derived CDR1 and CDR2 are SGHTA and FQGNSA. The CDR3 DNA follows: TGTGCCAGCAGCTTAACTAGCGGGGACTACGAGCAGTACTTC. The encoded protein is CASSLTSGDYEQYF.

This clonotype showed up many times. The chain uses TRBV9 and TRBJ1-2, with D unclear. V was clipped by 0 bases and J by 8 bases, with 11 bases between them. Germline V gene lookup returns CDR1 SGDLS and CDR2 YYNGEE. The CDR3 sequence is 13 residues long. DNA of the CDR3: TGTGCCAGCAGCGTAGGTCGACTTGGAGGCTACACCTTC. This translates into CASSVGRLGGYTF.

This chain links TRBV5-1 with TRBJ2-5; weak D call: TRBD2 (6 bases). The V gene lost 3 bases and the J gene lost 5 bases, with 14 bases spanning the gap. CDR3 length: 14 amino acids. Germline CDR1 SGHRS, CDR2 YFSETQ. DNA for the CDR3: TGCGCCAGCAGCTCGGGACTGGTGCGGGAGACCCAGTACTTC. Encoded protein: CASSSGLVRETQYF.

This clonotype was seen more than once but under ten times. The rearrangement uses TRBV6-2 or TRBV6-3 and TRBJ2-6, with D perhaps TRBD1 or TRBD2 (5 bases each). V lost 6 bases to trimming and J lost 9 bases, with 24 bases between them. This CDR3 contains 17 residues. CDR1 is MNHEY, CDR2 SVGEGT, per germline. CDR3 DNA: TGTGCCAGCAGATCTTTAATGCCGGGACGGTCGTACAACGTCCTGACTTTC. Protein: CASRSLMPGRSYNVLTF.

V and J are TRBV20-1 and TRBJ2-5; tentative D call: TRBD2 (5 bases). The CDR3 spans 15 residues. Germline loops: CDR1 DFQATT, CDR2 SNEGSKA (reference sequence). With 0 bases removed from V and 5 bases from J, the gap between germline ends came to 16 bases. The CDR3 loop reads CSARDLNGGWETQYF. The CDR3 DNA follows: TGCAGTGCTAGAGATCTTAACGGCGGGTGGGAGACCCAGTACTTC.

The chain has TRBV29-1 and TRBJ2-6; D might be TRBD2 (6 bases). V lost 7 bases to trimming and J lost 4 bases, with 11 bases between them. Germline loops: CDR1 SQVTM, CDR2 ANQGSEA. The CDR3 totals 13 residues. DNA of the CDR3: TGCAGCGCTGGGAGGCCCGGGGCCAACGTCCTGACTTTC. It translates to CSAGRPGANVLTF.

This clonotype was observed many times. DNA of the CDR3: TGTGCCAGCAGCCCCAGCCGGGGTTCCTACGAGCAGTACTTC. Protein product: CASSPSRGSYEQYF. This sequence joins TRBV7-3 and TRBJ2-7; tentatively, D is TRBD2 (5 bases). The CDR3 contains 14 residues. V gave up 5 bases and J gave up 1 base, with 12 bases separating them. CDR1 is SGHTA, CDR2 FQGTGA, per germline.

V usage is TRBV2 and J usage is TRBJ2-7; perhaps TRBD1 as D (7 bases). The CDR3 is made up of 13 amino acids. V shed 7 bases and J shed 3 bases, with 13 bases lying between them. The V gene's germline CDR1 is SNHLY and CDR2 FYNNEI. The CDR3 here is CASTRGDSYEQYF. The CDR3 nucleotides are TGTGCCAGCACCAGGGGGGACAGCTACGAGCAGTACTTC.

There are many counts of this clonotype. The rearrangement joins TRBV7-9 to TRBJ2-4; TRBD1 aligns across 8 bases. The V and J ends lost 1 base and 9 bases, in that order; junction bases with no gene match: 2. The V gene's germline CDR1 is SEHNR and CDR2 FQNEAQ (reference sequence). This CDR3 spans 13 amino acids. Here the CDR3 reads CASSLGTGGIQYF. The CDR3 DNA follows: TGTGCCAGCAGCTTAGGAACAGGGGGCATTCAGTACTTC.

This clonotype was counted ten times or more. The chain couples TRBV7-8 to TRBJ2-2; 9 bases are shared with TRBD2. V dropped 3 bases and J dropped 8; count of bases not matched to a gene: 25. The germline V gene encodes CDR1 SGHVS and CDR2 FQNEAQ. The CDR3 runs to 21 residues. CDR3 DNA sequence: TGTGCCAGCAGCTTGAGCCTTGGGACTAGCCGTGAAGAATCCCGTAGGGGGGAGCTGTTTTTT. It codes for CASSLSLGTSREESRRGELFF. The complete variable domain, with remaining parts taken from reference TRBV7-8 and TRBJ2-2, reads GAGVSQSPRYKVAKRGQDVALRCDPISGHVSLFWYQQALGQGPEFLTYFQNEAQLDKSGLPSDRFFAERPEGSVSTLKIQRTQQEDSAVYLCASSLSLGTSREESRRGELFFGEGSRLTVL.

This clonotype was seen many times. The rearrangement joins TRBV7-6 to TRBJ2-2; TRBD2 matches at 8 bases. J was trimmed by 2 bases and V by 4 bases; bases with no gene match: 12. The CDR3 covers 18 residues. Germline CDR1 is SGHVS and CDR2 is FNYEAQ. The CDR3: CASSSSSKAGVNTGELFF. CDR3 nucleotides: TGTGCCAGCAGCTCCTCCTCAAAAGCGGGAGTCAACACCGGGGAGCTGTTTTTT.